This TCR beta chain appears in the sequencing data of a study of T cell repertoires in ileal Crohn's disease. Study in general: Patients had a median approximately 7.5-year disease duration, and approximately 35% were active smokers.

The protocol was immunoSEQ multiplex PCR, while the TCRdb copy is restricted to in-frame clones and leaves out a portion. Of approximately 10,000 clones detected, 55% to 75% appear once; the ten largest clones hold 7.7%. Concerning this clone itself: Its specificity is not known.

V lost 4 bases and J 4 bases, leaving 23 bases between the germline ends. The CDR3 extends over 17 amino acids. The germline V gene has CDR1 SGHDT and CDR2 YYEEEE. Time point specified: neoterminal ileum biopsy at postoperative endoscopy, about 6 months after surgery. Study-wide results and limits: Mucosal expansions were suggested to be mainly CD8 T cells.

The sequencing input was ileal tissue. The V gene is TRBV5-6, the J gene TRBJ1-2, with D perhaps matching TRBD1 (5 bases). The sequence derives from an adult with Crohn's disease. The chain's CDR3 is CASSPMVVRGEVYGYTF. In DNA, the CDR3 is TGTGCCAGCAGCCCAATGGTGGTCCGGGGGGAGGTCTATGGCTACACCTTC.